The sequence of this T cell receptor beta chain was determined in a study of cytomegalovirus exposure and HLA in healthy donors. Regarding the study as a whole: A later examination showed that TCR association rates differed by HLA locus, with DRB1 most and HLA-C fewest.

Donors were nominally healthy when sampled, though unrecorded immune exposures were likely. On this clone: The antigen is undetermined.

CDR1 is SGHNT, CDR2 YYREEE, per germline (reference sequence). CDR3 length: 14 amino acids. V lost 5 bases to trimming and J lost 6 bases; unmatched junction nucleotides: 6. The PCR was carried out with 60 Vbeta primers and 13 Jbeta primers. Assay: immunoSEQ multiplex PCR; the TCRdb copy retains only in-frame clones and omits some. Among tens of thousands of clones listed, roughly 80% were seen once. The clonotype comes from a woman aged 50 to 60 in good health and CMV-seronegative. The chain employs TRBV5-4 and TRBJ1-4; 8 bases line up with TRBD1. Material for sequencing was PBMCs. The CDR3 region has the DNA TGTGCCAGCAGAAGGACAGGGACGGATGAAAAACTGTTTTTT. Translation: CASRRTGTDEKLFF.